Shown below are 32 T cell receptor beta chains from a single sample sequenced in a study of radiation and T cells in renal cell carcinoma. TCRdb keeps only in-frame clones here, not all; method: immunoSEQ multiplex PCR. The sample holds 50,000 to 75,000 clones, around 72% seen once. Time point in this sample: baseline pretreatment blood. The treatment was: 15 Gy SBRT to primary tumor, nephrectomy 4 weeks later. The sample was blood, taken from a patient whose treatment included radiotherapy and nephrectomy. These receptor sequences come from a man aged 55 to 70 with renal cell carcinoma.

The V gene is TRBV7-9, the J gene TRBJ2-5; TRBD1 matches at 7 bases. The CDR3 loop spans 14 amino acids. Per the germline V gene, CDR1 is SEHNR and CDR2 is FQNEAQ (reference sequence). V lost 4 bases to trimming and J lost 4 bases; unmatched junction nucleotides: 6. DNA of the CDR3: TGTGCCAGCAGCTCGACAGGGTCGGGAGAGACCCAGTACTTC. This gives the protein CASSSTGSGETQYF.

The chain combines TRBV7-2 with TRBJ2-2; D perhaps matches TRBD1 (6 bases). V was shortened by 5 bases and J by 1 base, with 14 bases between the two germline ends. The CDR3 is made up of 16 amino acids. Germline assignment: CDR1 SGHTA and CDR2 FQGNSA. Here the CDR3 DNA reads TGTGCCAGCAGCAAACGACAGGAAGTGAACACCGGGGAGCTGTTTTTT. Translation: CASSKRQEVNTGELFF.

The CDR3 DNA reads as TGCAGCGTTGAACACTACGGGACAGAATACCAAGAGACCCAGTACTTC. Its protein is CSVEHYGTEYQETQYF. The chain joins TRBV29-1 to TRBJ2-5, with 7 bases lining up with TRBD1. With 2 bases clipped from V and 0 bases from J, the junction kept 9 bases outside the gene matches. Per germline, CDR1 SQVTM and CDR2 ANQGSEA. This CDR3 is 16 amino acids long. The complete variable domain, with remaining parts taken from reference TRBV29-1 and TRBJ2-5, reads SAVISQKPSRDICQRGTSLTIQCQVDSQVTMMFWYRQQPGQSLTLIATANQGSEATYESGFVIDKFPISRPNLTFSTLTVSNMSPEDSSIYLCSVEHYGTEYQETQYFGPGTRLLVL.

This clone was seen just once. CDR3: CASGTSGGNEKLFF. The CDR3 nucleotides are TGTGCCAGCGGTACCTCAGGGGGTAATGAAAAACTGTTTTTT. This chain uses TRBV7-2 with TRBJ1-4; 7 bases map to TRBD1. With 8 bases clipped from V and 4 bases from J, the junction kept 7 bases outside the gene matches. This CDR3 region has 14 residues. Germline values: CDR1 SGHTA, CDR2 FQGNSA.

DNA for the CDR3: TGTGCCTGGAGTGTAGGGGGTGCCTATGGCTACACCTTC. It encodes CAWSVGGAYGYTF. The chain couples TRBV30 to TRBJ1-2; D perhaps matches TRBD1 (6 bases). The CDR3 spans 13 residues. Trimming took off 0 bases at V and 4 bases at J, with 9 bases between the two ends. The germline V gene encodes CDR1 GTSNPN and CDR2 SVGIG (reference sequence).

The rearrangement uses TRBV4-3 and TRBJ2-2, with D possibly TRBD1 on 5 matching bases. The CDR3 length is 14 residues. The germline V and J ends were trimmed by 3 bases and 1 base, with 6 bases remaining between them. Germline CDR1 reads LGHNA; CDR2 reads YSLEER. The CDR3: CASSHRENTGELFF. DNA for the CDR3: TGCGCCAGCAGCCACAGGGAGAACACCGGGGAGCTGTTTTTT.

J is TRBJ2-5 and V is TRBV11-1; 12 bases match TRBD2. The junction had 5 bases not matched to a gene; V was cut back by 5 bases and J by 4 bases. CDR1 is SGHAT and CDR2 is FQDESV in the germline V gene (reference sequence). CDR3 size: 15 residues. The CDR3 sequence is CASSPGLAGRETQYF. The CDR3 region has the DNA TGTGCCAGCAGCCCGGGACTAGCGGGTAGAGAGACCCAGTACTTC.

V and J are TRBV6-4 and TRBJ2-3; 8 bases align to TRBD2. Per the germline V gene, CDR1 is MRHNA and CDR2 is SNTAGT. V trimming: 4 bases; J trimming: 2 bases; junction bases outside the gene matches: 2. The CDR3 consists of 14 residues. The CDR3 DNA is TGTGCCAGCAGTGCCGGGGGGGACACAGATACGCAGTATTTT. This codes for CASSAGGDTDTQYF.

V and J are TRBV2 and TRBJ2-1; 12 bases are a match to TRBD2. The CDR3 has 16 amino acids. Germline V gene data show CDR1 as SNHLY and CDR2 as FYNNEI. The V gene end was trimmed by 2 bases and the J gene end by 14 bases; junction bases not matched to a gene: 13. The DNA of the CDR3 is TGTGCCAGCAGTGAACAAGGCCTAGCGGGAGGGCCTTCGGAGTTCTTC. Translation: CASSEQGLAGGPSEFF.

The V gene is TRBV7-9, the J gene TRBJ1-2; 9 nucleotides align to TRBD1. Germline lookup yields CDR1 SEHNR and CDR2 FQNEAQ (reference sequence). V shed 4 bases, J shed 4 bases, and the junction held 16 bases outside the gene matches. This CDR3 comprises 18 residues. The CDR3 protein is CASSSAYITGTGTYGYTF. The CDR3 DNA reads as TGTGCCAGCAGCTCAGCCTACATTACCGGGACAGGGACCTATGGCTACACCTTC.

This chain joins TRBV6-6 and TRBJ2-7; D remains ambiguous. Germline CDR1 MNHNY, CDR2 SVGAGI (reference sequence). This CDR3 spans 12 amino acids. V was shortened by 2 bases and J by 4 bases, with 6 bases between the two germline ends. CDR3 region: CASSYRSYEQYF. The CDR3 DNA is TGTGCCAGCAGTTACCGGAGTTACGAGCAGTACTTC.

The table lists this clone with a few counts. J is TRBJ2-4 and V is TRBV2, with D maybe TRBD1 (6 bases). The CDR3 runs 13 residues. V lost 5 bases, J lost 5 bases, and 10 bases lay in between. The germline CDR1 and CDR2 sequences are SNHLY and FYNNEI. CDR3: CASSRNRENIQYF. The CDR3 nucleotides read TGTGCCAGCAGTCGTAACAGGGAAAACATTCAGTACTTC.

This rearrangement joins TRBV6-5 to TRBJ2-5, with no clear D. The CDR3 is 13 amino acids. Germline V gene sequence: CDR1 MNHEY, CDR2 SVGAGI. V was shortened by 2 bases and J by 5 bases, with 9 bases between the two germline ends. The CDR3 reads CASSYVPGETQYF. The CDR3 coding sequence is TGTGCCAGCAGTTACGTCCCCGGTGAGACCCAGTACTTC.

The chain employs TRBV4-3 and TRBJ2-2, with 8 bases matching TRBD1. Germline values: CDR1 LGHNA, CDR2 YSLEER. The junction had 8 bases not matched to a gene; V was cut back by 1 base and J by 7 bases. The CDR3 covers 16 residues. CDR3 nucleotide sequence: TGCGCCAGCAGCCAAGGATGGACAGGGCAGGGCGGGGAGCTGTTTTTT. Encoded protein: CASSQGWTGQGGELFF.

The chain uses TRBV27 and TRBJ2-3; 9 bases match TRBD1. Germline trimming cut 5 bases from V and 0 bases from J; bases unmatched to any gene: 6. Germline loops: CDR1 MNHEY, CDR2 SMNVEV (reference sequence). The CDR3 is made up of 16 amino acids. The CDR3 loop is CASSQGTGWSTDTQYF. The CDR3 region has the DNA TGTGCCAGCAGTCAAGGGACAGGGTGGAGCACAGATACGCAGTATTTT.

This clone was picked up a small number of times. The V gene is TRBV5-1, the J gene TRBJ1-1; the D is unclear. This CDR3 is built from 11 residues. Deletions cut 5 bases from V and 8 bases from J, with 10 bases between. Germline loops: CDR1 SGHRS, CDR2 YFSETQ. CDR3 nucleotide sequence: TGCGCCAGCAGGGGTTCCAGAGAAGCTTTCTTT. This gives the protein CASRGSREAFF.

The CDR3 protein is CASSVATGPNQETQYF. The CDR3, as DNA: TGTGCCAGCAGCGTAGCGACAGGGCCTAACCAAGAGACCCAGTACTTC. The rearrangement joins TRBV9 to TRBJ2-5, with TRBD1 matching over 7 bases. CDR1 is SGDLS, CDR2 YYNGEE, per germline. The CDR3 runs 16 residues. After removal of 0 bases from V and 0 bases from J, the junction contained 5 bases not matched to a gene.

The genes are TRBV2 and TRBJ1-5; D is possibly TRBD1 (5 bases). Germline-derived CDR1 and CDR2 are SNHLY and FYNNEI. V lost 0 bases and J lost 1, with 16 bases in between. This CDR3 has 18 amino acids. CDR3 bases: TGTGCCAGCAGTGAAGCGGTCGGGGCAGGGTGGAGCAATCAGCCCCAGCATTTT. Amino acids: CASSEAVGAGWSNQPQHF. The full variable domain, completed using reference TRBV2 and TRBJ1-5, is EPEVTQTPSHQVTQMGQEVILRCVPISNHLYFYWYRQILGQKVEFLVSFYNNEISEKSEIFDDQFSVERPDGSNFTLKIRSTKLEDSAMYFCASSEAVGAGWSNQPQHFGDGTRLSIL.

This chain uses TRBV20-1 with TRBJ2-1; D uncertain. CDR1 is DFQATT, CDR2 SNEGSKA, per germline (reference sequence). This CDR3 spans 11 amino acids. The ends were cut back, 6 bases at V and 10 bases at J, with 13 bases in the middle. The CDR3 region is CSAPGPSEQFF. The CDR3 nucleotides are TGCAGTGCCCCTGGCCCTTCCGAGCAGTTCTTC.

There are a few counts of this clone. The CDR3 nucleotides read TGTGCCAGCAGTGATTGGGACAGGGGGTTTGGCTACACCTTC. Its protein is CASSDWDRGFGYTF. The J gene is TRBJ1-2, the V gene TRBV2, with 11 bases identical to TRBD1. Trimming cost V 3 bases and J 7 bases; bases outside gene matches: 4. The CDR3 runs 14 residues. The V gene's germline CDR1 is SNHLY and CDR2 FYNNEI. Based on the CDR3 plus reference TRBV2 and TRBJ1-2, the full variable domain is EPEVTQTPSHQVTQMGQEVILRCVPISNHLYFYWYRQILGQKVEFLVSFYNNEISEKSEIFDDQFSVERPDGSNFTLKIRSTKLEDSAMYFCASSDWDRGFGYTFGSGTRLTVV.

This clone was found once. The rearrangement joins TRBV4-1 to TRBJ2-5; 10 nucleotides align to TRBD2. Germline CDR1 is MGHRA and CDR2 is YSYEKL. The CDR3 runs 16 residues. V shed 3 bases and J 2 bases; nucleotides not matched to a gene: 6. CDR3 bases: TGCGCCAGCAGCCACGTCCTAGCGGGAGTTCAAGAGACCCAGTACTTC. It specifies CASSHVLAGVQETQYF.

The V call is TRBV29-1, the J call TRBJ1-1, with 7 positions matching TRBD1. The length of the CDR3 is 13 residues. V dropped 6 bases and J dropped 6; count of bases not matched to a gene: 10. Germline CDR1 and CDR2: SQVTM and ANQGSEA. The CDR3 DNA sequence: TGCAGCGTACAAACAGGGGATGTGGCTGAAGCTTTCTTT. This codes for CSVQTGDVAEAFF.

The chain recombines TRBV13 with TRBJ1-4; D gene ambiguous. Trimming left V 1 base short and J 0 bases short, with 3 bases between. The CDR3 has 14 amino acids. Germline CDR1 PRHDT, CDR2 FYEKMQ (reference sequence). CDR3 in amino acids: CASSLAATNEKLFF. CDR3 DNA: TGTGCCAGCAGCTTAGCGGCAACTAATGAAAAACTGTTTTTT.

The chain couples TRBV11-2 to TRBJ2-7, with TRBD2 matching over 7 bases. Germline CDR1 and CDR2: SGHAT and FQNNGV. Trimming at V came to 1 base and at J to 3 bases, leaving 9 bases not matched to a gene. This CDR3 has 16 amino acids. The CDR3 coding sequence is TGTGCCAGCAGCTTAGGACAGCCCTCGGGGGGCTACGAGCAGTACGTC. This gives the protein CASSLGQPSGGYEQYV.

This clone was seen a handful of times. The V call is TRBV5-6, the J call TRBJ1-3, with a tentative D call TRBD1 (5 bases). The ends were cut back, 0 bases at V and 0 bases at J, with 7 bases in the middle. This CDR3 spans 15 amino acids. Germline V gene lookup returns CDR1 SGHDT and CDR2 YYEEEE. As DNA, the CDR3 is TGTGCCAGCAGCTTGGGTGGGGGCTCTGGAAACACCATATATTTT. It yields the protein CASSLGGGSGNTIYF.

The V and J genes are TRBV7-6 and TRBJ2-2, with D uncertain. The V gene lost 3 bases and the J gene lost 8 bases, with 10 bases spanning the gap. The CDR3 length is 13 residues. The germline CDR1 and CDR2 sequences are SGHVS and FNYEAQ. The CDR3 region is CASSFASGGELFF. Here the CDR3 DNA reads TGTGCCAGCAGCTTCGCGAGTGGGGGGGAGCTGTTTTTT.

The V call is TRBV5-1, the J call TRBJ2-1; 8 bases are shared with TRBD1. This CDR3 comprises 15 residues. CDR1 and CDR2 (germline): SGHRS, YFSETQ. V was clipped by 4 bases and J by 8 bases; unmatched bases: 11. CDR3 nucleotides: TGCGCCAGCAGCGTACAGGGGGGACCCCTCGATGAGCAGTTCTTC. Translation gives CASSVQGGPLDEQFF.

This chain connects TRBV5-1 to TRBJ2-3, with 7 bases matching TRBD2. CDR1 and CDR2 from the germline V gene are SGHRS and YFSETQ. The V segment lost 4 bases and the J segment 2 bases; nucleotides outside the gene matches: 4. This CDR3 spans 14 amino acids. Here the CDR3 DNA reads TGCGCCAGCAGCCAGCGGGAATCCACAGATACGCAGTATTTT. Residues: CASSQRESTDTQYF.

This clone has only a few counts. This chain uses TRBV5-1 with TRBJ1-1; no firm D call. In germline, CDR1 is SGHRS, CDR2 YFSETQ. The CDR3 is 14 amino acids. Trimming left V 0 bases short and J 5 bases short, with 11 bases between. CDR3 sequence: CASSLGSGYTEAFF. DNA of the CDR3: TGCGCCAGCAGCTTGGGCTCGGGGTATACTGAAGCTTTCTTT.

In this sample, this clone turned up a few times. The chain joins TRBV10-3 to TRBJ1-3; D gene ambiguous. Germline assignment: CDR1 ENHRY and CDR2 SYGVKD. Trimming took 6 bases from V and 0 from J, leaving 9 bases between them. The CDR3 consists of 14 residues. In DNA, the CDR3 is TGTGCCATCAGGCCGGGAGACTCTGGAAACACCATATATTTT. This gives the protein CAIRPGDSGNTIYF.

This clone was recorded a few times. The chain combines TRBV7-2 with TRBJ1-1; 7 bases map to TRBD1. Germline V gene sequence: CDR1 SGHTA, CDR2 FQGNSA. The J segment lost 0 bases and the V segment lost 2 bases, leaving 12 bases of the junction unmatched. The CDR3 has 18 amino acids. In nucleotides, the CDR3 is TGTGCCAGCAGCTTAAGGGGGGGAACAGGGGACTTGAACACTGAAGCTTTCTTT. This codes for CASSLRGGTGDLNTEAFF.

This rearrangement joins TRBV6-5 to TRBJ2-7; maybe TRBD2 (6 bases). Germline V gene lookup returns CDR1 MNHEY and CDR2 SVGAGI. The CDR3 is made up of 14 amino acids. Trimming stripped 6 bases from V and 3 bases from J, with 15 bases between. Written as DNA, the CDR3 is TGTGCCAGCAGAAACAGGAGGGGCATCTACGAGCAGTACTTC. Its translation: CASRNRRGIYEQYF.